This TCR beta chain was sequenced during a study of blood T cell repertoires in COVID-19. At the level of the study: Samples of COVID-19 (acute and convalescent) were obtained from the United States, Italy and Spain.

In germline, CDR1 is LNHDA, CDR2 SQIVND (reference sequence). The CDR3 length is 16 residues. V shed 5 bases and J 1 base; nucleotides not matched to a gene: 4. How the authors handled the data: Reference gene primer amplification yielded estimated nucleated cell counts. The data were produced by immunoSEQ multiplex PCR, yet TCRdb's version contains in-frame clones alone and is incomplete. V and J calls and clone size follow that table, whereas D and trimming were derived from the DNA. The sample has fewer than 55,000 clones; about four fifths are singletons. The receptor was derived from a man between 65 and 85 years old with active COVID-19. Sequenced: peripheral blood. The chain recombines TRBV19 with TRBJ2-1, with 11 bases identical to TRBD1. The CDR3 protein is CASSRTGGTSYNEQFF. The CDR3 nucleotides read TGTGCCAGTAGTCGGACAGGGGGCACATCCTACAATGAGCAGTTCTTC.